This T cell receptor (beta chain) originates from a study of vaccination and CD4 T cells after COVID-19 (dated by TCRdb to 2022 to 2024). As for the study more broadly: Every convalescent patient had a positive nasal swab PCR test for SARS-CoV-2, with mild disease in 9 or 10 patients and severe disease in one. Post-COVID blood samples were collected from convalescent patients a median of roughly 100 days after diagnosis, with a range of about 35 to 180 days. Participants received two doses of either the Pfizer-BioNTech BNT162b2 vaccine (n=8) or the Moderna mRNA-1273 vaccine (n=2). For stimulating the cultures, overlapping spike peptide pools were used, derived from SARS-CoV-2 as well as from the common cold coronaviruses HCoV-NL63, HCoV-OC43 and HCoV-229E. The spike-specific CD4+ TCR repertoire was compared before and after mRNA vaccination in 10 COVID-19 convalescent patients and several infection-naive healthy vaccine recipients. Post-vaccine blood samples were taken a median of around 70 days after the second vaccine dose, with a range of 14 to 241 days. In the convalescent cohort there were six males and four females, among whom were two Hispanic individuals, seven Caucasians, two Asians and one multiracial person. In control cultures, a CEFX viral epitope pool was used as positive control, an HIV-1 Nef peptide pool was used as negative control, or no peptide was added. For a few convalescent patients, samples were collected at an early post-vaccination timepoint (day 14) as well as at a late post-vaccination timepoint (days 161 to 241).

Sequences SGHNT (CDR1) and YYREEE (CDR2) are obtained from the germline V gene (reference sequence). Germline trimming: 4 bases from V, 6 bases from J; junction bases outside gene matches: 8. The CDR3 sequence holds 15 residues, the cysteine and phenylalanine included. Of the read, only the CDR3 DNA is kept; its 45 bases are in frame from base 1. Libraries were made using PCR. DNA from cultured CD4+ T cells was subjected to TCR sequencing with the Oncomine TCR Beta short-read assay at the Johns Hopkins FTIC core. Genomic DNA was extracted from the cultured CD4+ T cells with the QIAamp micro DNA kit. The Oncomine TCR Beta libraries from cultured CD4+ T cells were pooled using unique dual indexes and then sequenced on an Illumina iSeq 100. The published analysis was carried out like this. Non-productive sequences were filtered out, and CDR3s that did not start with C, did not end with F or W, or were shorter than 7 amino acids were discarded. Antigen-specific clonotypes were identified using the MANAFEST web application through comparison of peptide-stimulated wells with reference and other culture wells. To be called positive, a clone needed an FDR below 0.05, an odds ratio above 5, and a productive frequency above 0.1% in at least two of three replicate wells. A clonotype was classed as cross-reactive if the clonotype showed significant expansion both in SARS-CoV-2 spike wells and in at least one common cold coronavirus spike condition. Similarity between CDR3 sequences was evaluated in R version 3.6.1 using Levenshtein distances (stringdist) and unrooted phylogenetic trees (ape). TCRdb reworked the public reads: Q25 trimming with fastp, MiXCR clone assembly, productive beta chains retained. For every CDR3 protein sequence, its rows merge into one entry that carries the most common genes and DNA. These V and J calls derive from TCRdb rather than the authors' analysis. This sample holds over 20,000 distinct CDR3 sequences; around two fifths were observed only once. The top ten clonotypes cover roughly 27% of the sample.

This clonotype has only a few counts. Its antigen remains unidentified. No base quality information exists; no much larger clone differs at one position. The time point label, read with the paper, signifies: late sampling 161 to 241 days after vaccination in three convalescent patients. The label giving this sample's treatment or condition can be read as: roughly 10-day PBMC culture with coronavirus spike peptide pools or control peptides (ViraFEST assay). The ViraFEST assay was used in the study, in which antigen-specific T cells were expanded with peptide pools and expanded clonotypes were subsequently identified by TCR sequencing. The convalescent patients' positive SARS-CoV-2 PCR tests were from March to December 2020, which was before the Alpha, Beta and Delta variants emerged in the United States. PBMCs were cultured at roughly 2 million per well in IMDM supplemented with roughly 5% human AB serum and about 9.6 IU/ml IL-2, with 9.5 to 10 ug/ml peptide pools added. Half of the culture medium was replaced with fresh IL-2-containing medium on days 3 and 7. After around 11 days of culture, CD4+ T cells were isolated by negative selection using the EasySep CD4+ T cell isolation kit. Ficoll-Paque Plus gradient centrifugation was used to isolate PBMCs from whole blood, and the isolated PBMCs were then either used fresh or cryopreserved at -140C. In general, triplicate wells were set up for every culture condition.

Results the study describes overall, beyond this receptor: The median number of SARS-CoV-2-reactive clonotypes rose from 20 to 25 after infection to some 40 after vaccination, but the change was not significant. Among the post-vaccine SARS-CoV-2-reactive clones in convalescent patients, a median about 87% showed up only after vaccination, which suggests vaccine-specific priming. Of the vaccine-specific clones in convalescent patients, 304 of 307, or nearly all, reacted only to SARS-CoV-2 spike and did not cross-react with common cold coronaviruses. Relatively few convalescent patients were included in the study, and early timepoints after natural infection were not analyzed.

The sample in question was CD4+ T cells from blood, cultured in vitro, obtained about 7 months after SARS-CoV-2 vaccination. This sequence uses TRBV5-4 and TRBJ2-7; TRBD2 agrees with 12 junctional bases. This sequence originates from a human donor who had recovered from COVID-19. The DNA sequence is TGTGCCAGCAGCCTAGCGGGGGGGCAAAGGACCGAGCAGTACTTC. Translated, it reads CASSLAGGQRTEQYF.